Listed below are T cell receptor beta chains from one sample, sequenced in a study of Ad26.COV2.S vaccination and SARS-CoV-2 variants. The table came from immunoSEQ multiplex PCR; TCRdb's copy has only in-frame clones and leaves some out. The sample has 440,000 or so clones; 92% are singletons. The input for sequencing was peripheral blood, taken in a trial of Ad26.COV2.S vaccine versus placebo. These receptor sequences come from a person aged 18 to 59 who received the Ad26.COV2.S COVID-19 vaccine or a placebo. Each CDR3 is given with its conserved first and last residue. Each record gives: CDR3 protein, CDR3 DNA, D gene, J gene, V gene. A D gene is named only where the DNA matches it firmly.

CASSMGWLGEQFF	TGTGCCAGTAGTATGGGGTGGCTGGGTGAGCAGTTCTTC	.	TRBJ2-1	TRBV19
CASSSTVGGAYEQYF	TGTGCCAGCAGCTCAACAGTCGGGGGCGCCTACGAGCAGTACTTC	.	TRBJ2-7	TRBV7-9
CASSKGTSGASSTDTQYF	TGCGCCAGCAGCAAGGGGACTAGCGGGGCATCTAGCACAGATACGCAGTATTTT	TRBD2	TRBJ2-3	TRBV5-1
CASRGTGLEPTDGYTF	TGTGCCAGCAGGGGGACAGGGCTGGAACCTACTGATGGCTACACCTTC	TRBD1	TRBJ1-2	TRBV2
CASTRRTGELFF	TGTGCCAGCACCCGAAGAACCGGGGAGCTGTTTTTT	.	TRBJ2-2	TRBV6-5
CASNTGTYNTGELFF	TGTGCCAGCAACACCGGGACTTATAACACCGGGGAGCTGTTTTTT	.	TRBJ2-2	TRBV5-5
CASSPLTQNTGELFF	TGTGCCAGCAGCCCTCTGACGCAGAACACCGGGGAGCTGTTTTTT	.	TRBJ2-2	TRBV7-6
CASSFRQGANVLTF	TGTGCCAGCAGCTTTAGGCAGGGGGCCAACGTCCTGACTTTC	.	TRBJ2-6	TRBV7-8
CASSPDEYTYGYTF	TGTGCCAGCTCACCCGACGAGTATACCTATGGCTACACCTTC	.	TRBJ1-2	TRBV18
CASSYSESRGYGYTF	TGTGCCAGCAGTTACTCGGAGTCTCGGGGCTATGGCTACACCTTC	.	TRBJ1-2	TRBV6-5
CASSQPGLVSDTQYF	TGTGCCAGCTCACAGCCGGGACTAGTTAGTGATACGCAGTATTTT	TRBD2	TRBJ2-3	TRBV18
CSASPGVSSYNEQFF	TGCAGTGCTAGTCCGGGAGTGAGCTCCTACAATGAGCAGTTCTTC	.	TRBJ2-1	TRBV20-1
CASSLALGSGYEQYF	TGCGCCAGCAGCTTGGCCTTGGGATCTGGGTACGAGCAGTACTTC	.	TRBJ2-7	TRBV5-1